One sample yielded the 26 T cell receptor beta chains listed below, sequenced in a study of cytomegalovirus exposure and HLA in healthy donors. Use of 60 Vbeta and 13 Jbeta primers characterized the PCR. Clones were sequenced by immunoSEQ multiplex PCR, and TCRdb holds only the in-frame ones, with some missing. This table holds approximately 160,000 clones, approximately 84% found once. The sequenced sample was PBMCs. These receptors were taken from a man younger than 30 in good health and CMV-seronegative.

The chain joins TRBV4-3 to TRBJ1-4, with D perhaps TRBD1 (5 bases). V shed 3 bases and J shed 8 bases, with 16 bases lying between them. Looked up from germline, CDR1 is LGHNA and CDR2 is YSLEER. This CDR3 comprises 15 residues. In nucleotides, the CDR3 is TGCGCCAGCAGCCAGACGGGGGGGACGGGGGAAAAACTGTTTTTT. Amino acids: CASSQTGGTGEKLFF.

This chain uses TRBV6-6 with TRBJ1-2; possible D gene TRBD1, 5 bases. In germline, CDR1 is MNHNY, CDR2 SVGAGI (reference sequence). Trimming removed 5 bases from V and 0 bases from J, with 10 bases in between. The CDR3 spans 14 residues. The CDR3 region is CASSGTSANYGYTF. The CDR3 nucleotides read TGTGCCAGCAGTGGGACTTCGGCTAACTATGGCTACACCTTC.

V and J are TRBV5-1 and TRBJ1-4; 8 bases map to TRBD1. CDR1 is SGHRS and CDR2 is YFSETQ in the germline V gene. V dropped 4 bases and J dropped 1; count of bases not matched to a gene: 9. This CDR3 has 17 residues. CDR3 sequence (DNA): TGCGCCAGCAGCCGGACAGGGAATTCGAAAACTAATGAAAAACTGTTTTTT. Its protein is CASSRTGNSKTNEKLFF.

The chain employs TRBV21-1 and TRBJ1-3; TRBD1, the table's D call, lacks a check against the DNA. TRBV21-1 is termed a pseudogene. The length of the CDR3 is 15 residues. Here the CDR3 reads CASSRGQGLRDTIYF. The CDR3 region has the DNA TGTGCCAGCAGCCGGGGACAGGGGCTTAGGGACACCATATATTTT.

CDR3 residues: CSVGHGVYEQYF. DNA of the CDR3: TGCAGCGTTGGACATGGTGTCTATGAGCAGTACTTC. V usage is TRBV29-1 and J usage is TRBJ2-7; D is unclear. V lost 4 bases and J lost 7, with 14 bases in between. Germline lookup yields CDR1 SQVTM and CDR2 ANQGSEA. The CDR3 has 12 residues.

This clone has just one count. The chain uses TRBV28 and TRBJ2-7, with a tentative D call TRBD2 (7 bases). V lost 4 bases and J 5 bases, leaving 21 bases between the germline ends. The CDR3 runs to 16 residues. CDR1 is MDHEN, CDR2 SYDVKM, per germline. The chain's CDR3 is CASSYIGGAGKDEQYF. Here the CDR3 DNA reads TGTGCCAGCAGTTATATAGGGGGAGCGGGAAAAGACGAGCAGTACTTC.

The chain couples TRBV11-3 to TRBJ1-4; no clear D. The V end lost 1 base, the J end lost 7 bases, and 10 bases lay between the germline ends. The CDR3 runs to 14 residues. Per germline, CDR1 SGHNT and CDR2 YENEEA. CDR3 coding DNA: TGTGCCAGCAGCTTAGGGGGAGGAAGTGAAAAACTGTTTTTT. Its translation is CASSLGGGSEKLFF.

The chain carries TRBV11-2 and TRBJ2-5, with D perhaps matching TRBD2 (6 bases). The CDR3 is 15 residues long. V dropped 1 base and J dropped 1 base, with 10 bases sitting between them. The germline gives CDR1 SGHAT, CDR2 FQNNGV. For the CDR3, the DNA is TGTGCCAGCAGCTTAGGGACTAACCCCCAAGAGACCCAGTACTTC. Translating gives CASSLGTNPQETQYF.

The rearrangement joins TRBV28 to TRBJ1-5, with TRBD1 identical over 12 bases. The CDR3 has 18 amino acids. V lost 7 bases and J lost 0; bases outside the gene matches: 10. Germline CDR1 MDHEN, CDR2 SYDVKM. CDR3 nucleotides: TGTGCCAGCACTCAGGGGGGACAGGGGGCCGGTAGCAATCAGCCCCAGCATTTT. This encodes CASTQGGQGAGSNQPQHF. The full variable domain, rest sourced from reference TRBV28 and TRBJ1-5, is DVKVTQSSRYLVKRTGEKVFLECVQDMDHENMFWYRQDPGLGLRLIYFSYDVKMKEKGDIPEGYSVSREKKERFSLILESASTNQTSMYLCASTQGGQGAGSNQPQHFGDGTRLSIL.

Only one count was recorded for this clone. This chain connects TRBV27 to TRBJ1-3; 9 bases map to TRBD1. The CDR3 extends over 14 amino acids. Per the germline V gene, CDR1 is MNHEY and CDR2 is SMNVEV (reference sequence). V was pared by 5 bases and J by 4 bases, with 3 bases of the junction left unmatched. CDR3 amino acids: CASSRTGAGNTIYF. The CDR3 coding sequence is TGTGCCAGCAGTCGGACAGGGGCCGGAAACACCATATATTTT.

A remark on this clone: The sample contains more than one DNA sequence encoding this CDR3. The V call is TRBV29-1, the J call TRBJ2-7, with 10 bases fitting TRBD1. This CDR3 has 13 amino acids. Trimming cost V 6 bases and J 1 base; bases outside gene matches: 3. CDR1 and CDR2 (germline): SQVTM, ANQGSEA. The CDR3 reads CSVGQGFSYEQYF. The CDR3 nucleotides are TGCAGCGTGGGACAGGGGTTTTCCTACGAGCAGTACTTC.

This sequence joins TRBV7-2 and TRBJ2-3, with TRBD1 identical over 7 bases. Germline CDR1 reads SGHTA; CDR2 reads FQGNSA. The CDR3 loop spans 16 amino acids. Unmatched junction bases numbered 12, after V lost 7 bases and J lost 2 bases. The CDR3 region is CASTKRWDSYTDTQYF. In DNA form, the CDR3 reads TGTGCCAGCACCAAAAGGTGGGACAGTTACACAGATACGCAGTATTTT.

This clone was seen more than once but under ten times. The V gene is TRBV10-3, the J gene TRBJ1-1; D ambiguous. This CDR3 spans 14 amino acids. Germline assignment: CDR1 ENHRY and CDR2 SYGVKD. Trimming removed 5 bases from V and 1 base from J, with 11 bases in between. Here the CDR3 reads CAISQKGGNTEAFF. In nucleotides, the CDR3 is TGTGCCATCAGTCAGAAGGGAGGGAACACTGAAGCTTTCTTT.

The chain couples TRBV28 to TRBJ1-1; the D is unclear. The germline V and J ends were trimmed by 1 base and 7 bases, with 10 bases remaining between them. The CDR3 is 13 residues long. Germline loops: CDR1 MDHEN, CDR2 SYDVKM. The CDR3 DNA is TGTGCCAGCAGTTTATTCAGGCGGGATGAAGCTTTCTTT. Translated: CASSLFRRDEAFF.

This chain connects TRBV5-1 to TRBJ2-5; TRBD2 agrees at 12 bases. The V and J ends lost 5 bases and 1 base, in that order; junction bases with no gene match: 3. Germline values: CDR1 SGHRS, CDR2 YFSETQ. The CDR3 totals 15 residues. CDR3: CASSRTSGAQETQYF. The CDR3 bases are TGCGCCAGCAGTCGGACTAGCGGGGCCCAAGAGACCCAGTACTTC.

The CDR3 region has the DNA TGTGCCAGCTCACCAAGGACAGAAGAGACCCAGTACTTC. As protein: CASSPRTEETQYF. The chain recombines TRBV18 with TRBJ2-5; maybe TRBD1 (6 bases). Germline CDR1 KGHSH, CDR2 LQKENI. V dropped 2 bases and J dropped 3 bases, with 7 bases sitting between them. The length of the CDR3 is 13 residues. Based on the CDR3 plus reference TRBV18 and TRBJ2-5, the full variable domain is NAGVMQNPRHLVRRRGQEARLRCSPMKGHSHVYWYRQLPEEGLKFMVYLQKENIIDESGMPKERFSAEFPKEGPSILRIQQVVRGDSAAYFCASSPRTEETQYFGPGTRLLVL.

The chain is built from TRBV2 and TRBJ2-5; 7 bases agree with TRBD1. The CDR3 has 15 residues. Losses at the gene ends were 11 bases for V and 0 bases for J; bases not matched to a gene: 12. Germline CDR1 and CDR2: SNHLY and FYNNEI. This chain's CDR3 is CAGAVSGTDQETQYF. The CDR3 nucleotides are TGTGCCGGGGCGGTTTCCGGGACAGACCAAGAGACCCAGTACTTC.

The chain has TRBV28 and TRBJ1-4, with D possibly being TRBD1 (5 bases). V was cut by 7 bases and J by 12 bases, with 18 bases left in between. Looked up from germline, CDR1 is MDHEN and CDR2 is SYDVKM. This CDR3 region has 13 residues. In DNA form, the CDR3 reads TGTGCCAGCACTGGGCAGGCGGGGGAAGAACTGTTTTTT. Amino acid sequence: CASTGQAGEELFF.

The chain combines TRBV4-1 with TRBJ2-7, with a possible D match to TRBD1 (7 bases). Germline V gives CDR1 MGHRA, CDR2 YSYEKL. V shed 1 base and J shed 4 bases, with 14 bases lying between them. The CDR3 has 15 amino acids. The CDR3 region has the DNA TGCGCCAGCAGCCAAGGACGACAGGGAGGTTACGAGCAGTACTTC. Encoded protein: CASSQGRQGGYEQYF.

The chain employs TRBV19 and TRBJ2-3; D is perhaps TRBD1 (6 bases). Trimming shortened V by 2 bases and J by 1 base, and 13 bases separated the two germline ends. The CDR3 totals 16 residues. CDR1 and CDR2 (germline): LNHDA, SQIVND (reference sequence). In DNA, the CDR3 is TGTGCCAGTAGTATAAACGGCAGGGGACGCACAGATACGCAGTATTTT. It specifies CASSINGRGRTDTQYF.

This clone was counted a single time. The CDR3 DNA follows: TGTGCCAGCAGCCGACCAGACTCGAGGGGCACAGATACGCAGTATTTT. Protein: CASSRPDSRGTDTQYF. The chain links TRBV13 to TRBJ2-3; D is perhaps TRBD2 (5 bases). V lost 5 bases to trimming and J lost 1 base, with 16 bases between them. The CDR3 is 16 amino acids. In germline, CDR1 is PRHDT, CDR2 FYEKMQ (reference sequence).

The V call is TRBV19, the J call TRBJ1-5, with D perhaps matching TRBD1 (5 bases). Germline V CDR1 and CDR2: LNHDA, SQIVND (reference sequence). The V and J ends lost 6 bases and 6 bases respectively, with 15 bases between them. This CDR3 region has 14 residues. This CDR3 is CASSGGNAVQPQHF. The CDR3 DNA reads as TGTGCCAGTAGCGGGGGAAACGCGGTTCAGCCCCAGCATTTT.

The rearrangement uses TRBV4-1 and TRBJ2-5; possibly TRBD2 for D (6 bases). This CDR3 has 14 amino acids. Germline CDR1 and CDR2: MGHRA and YSYEKL. Trimming took off 4 bases at V and 5 bases at J, with 14 bases between the two ends. The CDR3 DNA is TGCGCCAGCAGCCGGGAGGAGGCTGGGGAGACCCAGTACTTC. Encoded protein: CASSREEAGETQYF.

The V gene is TRBV7-9, the J gene TRBJ1-4; 7 bases map to TRBD1. Germline V CDR1 and CDR2: SEHNR, FQNEAQ (reference sequence). CDR3 length: 13 residues. Losses at the gene ends were 9 bases for V and 6 bases for J; bases not matched to a gene: 7. The CDR3 loop reads CASKRGLDEKLFF. As DNA, the CDR3 is TGTGCCAGTAAAAGGGGGCTTGATGAAAAACTGTTTTTT.

The chain carries TRBV5-1 and TRBJ2-1; weak D call: TRBD1 (6 bases). The CDR3 runs to 14 residues. V dropped 1 base and J dropped 3 bases, with 8 bases sitting between them. Germline assignment: CDR1 SGHRS and CDR2 YFSETQ. The CDR3 DNA reads as TGCGCCAGCAGCTTGCAGGACAGCTACAATGAGCAGTTCTTC. Translation: CASSLQDSYNEQFF.

The rearrangement uses TRBV5-1 and TRBJ1-2; possibly TRBD1 for D (5 bases). CDR3 size: 13 residues. The V gene lost 2 bases and the J gene lost 3 bases, with 8 bases spanning the gap. CDR1 is SGHRS, CDR2 YFSETQ, per germline. CDR3 residues: CASSFRVDYGYTF. The CDR3 DNA is TGCGCCAGCAGCTTCAGGGTAGACTATGGCTACACCTTC. Complete variable domain (other parts from reference TRBV5-1 and TRBJ1-2): KAGVTQTPRYLIKTRGQQVTLSCSPISGHRSVSWYQQTPGQGLQFLFEYFSETQRNKGNFPGRFSGRQFSNSRSEMNVSTLELGDSALYLCASSFRVDYGYTFGSGTRLTVV.